This TCR beta chain derives from a study of Graves' ophthalmopathy and Graves' hyperthyroidism. As for the study in general: Hyperthyroidism was classified as stable if no ophthalmopathy occurred within 18 months of follow-up. General study findings and limits: Ophthalmopathy and stable hyperthyroidism were discriminated by a 13-signature model, with approximately 88% sensitivity and about 82% specificity. Blood also contained most of the expanded thyroid clonotypes above 0.001 frequency.

About this clonotype itself: What it binds is unknown.

Amplifying from RNA transcripts, the study obtained TCR beta CDR3 regions. Second-round multiplex PCR came after first-round RT-PCR with HTBI primers. One entry per CDR3 protein, called by TCRdb with MiXCR from the multiplex PCR reads. The sample carries about 1.2 million distinct CDR3 sequences, 35% to 45% recorded once. Diagnoses were established from clinical symptoms, serum thyroxine, TRAb, thyroid ultrasound and orbital computed tomography. Sequenced sample: peripheral blood or thyroid tissue (not recorded which). The sequence derives from an adult man with Graves' hyperthyroidism.

CDR3 sequence reads: CASSVDRAYTGELFF. The CDR3 region has the DNA TGTGCCAGCAGTGTAGACAGGGCCTACACCGGGGAGCTGTTTTTT. The rearrangement links TRBV2 to TRBJ2-2; 7 bases align to TRBD1. J was trimmed by 3 bases and V by 4 bases; bases with no gene match: 5. The CDR3 is 15 residues long. Germline lookup yields CDR1 SNHLY and CDR2 FYNNEI.